This TCR beta chain originates from a study of cytomegalovirus exposure and HLA in healthy donors. General study findings and limits: The study put some 150 TCR beta chains on its list as cytomegalovirus-associated. Accounts indicate the classifier identified cytomegalovirus status with strong specificity and sensitivity. According to a later analysis, donors in an Asian-associated ancestry cluster reportedly had fewer N-insertions than the roughly 720-donor mean.

The CDR3 extends over 14 amino acids. The germline CDR1 and CDR2 sequences are WNHNN and SYGVQD (reference sequence). V gave up 0 bases and J gave up 5 bases, with 8 bases separating them. Primers: 60 Vbeta forward and 13 Jbeta reverse. The authors' processing: Later work found 80 million to 85 million unique TCR beta chains, with roughly 11 million shared. Sequencing used immunoSEQ multiplex PCR; TCRdb keeps in-frame clones, though not all of them. That table is the source of V, J and clone size, and D and trimming were worked out from the DNA. The sample contains more than 85,000 clones, about 76% of which appear only once. As for this clone: The antigen is unknown.

The TCR comes from a woman in her 30s in good health and CMV-seronegative. The rearrangement links TRBV10-1 to TRBJ2-1; tentative D call: TRBD1 (5 bases). What was sequenced was PBMCs. The CDR3 DNA reads as TGCGCCAGCAGTGAGTCTGGGGCAAACAATGAGCAGTTCTTC. Amino acid sequence: CASSESGANNEQFF.